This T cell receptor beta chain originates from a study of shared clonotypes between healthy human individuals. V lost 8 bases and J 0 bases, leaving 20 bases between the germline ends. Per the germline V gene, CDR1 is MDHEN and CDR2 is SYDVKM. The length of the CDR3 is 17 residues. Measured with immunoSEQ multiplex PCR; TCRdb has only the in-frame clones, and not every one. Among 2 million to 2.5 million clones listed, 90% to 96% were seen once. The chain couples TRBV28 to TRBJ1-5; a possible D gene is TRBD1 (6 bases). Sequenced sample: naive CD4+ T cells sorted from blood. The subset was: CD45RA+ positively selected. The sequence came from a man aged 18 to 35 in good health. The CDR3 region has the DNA TGTGCCAGCTCCACCTCAGGGGAGCGATATAGCAATCAGCCCCAGCATTTT. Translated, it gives CASSTSGERYSNQPQHF.